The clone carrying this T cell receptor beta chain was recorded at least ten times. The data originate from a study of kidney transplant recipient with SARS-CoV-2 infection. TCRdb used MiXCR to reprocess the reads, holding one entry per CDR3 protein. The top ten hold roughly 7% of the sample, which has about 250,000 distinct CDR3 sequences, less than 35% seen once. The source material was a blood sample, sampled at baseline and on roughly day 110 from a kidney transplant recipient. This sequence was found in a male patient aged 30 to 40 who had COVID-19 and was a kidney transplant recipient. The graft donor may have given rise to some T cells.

The CDR3 sequence: CASSLGAPTVGHEQYF. The CDR3 DNA is TGCGCCAGCAGCTTGGGAGCCCCAACAGTAGGCCACGAGCAGTACTTC. The chain combines TRBV5-1 with TRBJ2-7; D is undetermined. V lost 0 bases and J lost 5, with 18 bases in between. The germline gives CDR1 SGHRS, CDR2 YFSETQ. The CDR3 is 16 amino acids.